A selection of T cell receptor beta chains follows, all from one sample in a study of blood T cells in healthy people across ages. Each CDR3 protein gets one entry after TCRdb re-called the 5' RACE reads with MiXCR. The sample has about 1.4 million distinct CDR3 sequences; around 55% are singletons. Specimen: blood. These receptors came from a man aged 18 to 29 in good health. Each CDR3 is given with its conserved first and last residue. D genes are given only for firm matches. A row's size may be missing; if present it is once, few, many or a size class.

D gene | J gene | V gene | clone size | CDR3 DNA | CDR3 protein
TRBD1 | TRBJ1-5 | TRBV7-2 | NA | TGTGCCGGCAGCCTAAGCGGACAGGGTAGGCGTCAGCCCCAGCATTTT | CAGSLSGQGRRQPQHF
NA | TRBJ2-5 | TRBV6-2/TRBV6-3 | NA | TGTGCCAGCAGTAACGAGGGGGGGCGAAGGACTGAAGGAGAGACCCAGTACTTC | CASSNEGGRRTEGETQYF
TRBD2 | TRBJ2-1 | TRBV11-2 | NA | TGTGCCAGCAGCTCCAGACTAGCGGGGGGGTACAATGAGCAGTTCTTC | CASSSRLAGGYNEQFF
NA | TRBJ1-1 | TRBV20-1 | NA | TGCAGTGCTAGAGTTCCGGGGAATTGTGGAGCTTTCTTT | CSARVPGNCGAFF
NA | TRBJ1-1 | TRBV29-1 | NA | TGCAGCTCAATATACGGGGGAACTGAAGCTTTCTTT | CSSIYGGTEAFF
TRBD1 | TRBJ2-7 | TRBV7-9 | NA | TGTGCCACTAATGCCGGGACAGCCACTACGAAGGAGTACTTC | CATNAGTATTKEYF
TRBD1 | TRBJ2-1 | TRBV29-1 | few | TGCAGCCATAGTCTAGAGGGGGCGATTTACGATGAGCAGTTCTTC | CSHSLEGAIYDEQFF
NA | TRBJ1-2 | TRBV6-6 | NA | TGTGCCAGCAGTTACGGCAGGCCGGATTATGGCTACACCTTC | CASSYGRPDYGYTF
NA | TRBJ2-3 | TRBV5-6 | NA | TGTGCCAGCAGCTCCCTACATAGCACAGATACGCAGTATTTT | CASSSLHSTDTQYF
NA | TRBJ2-7 | TRBV6-2/TRBV6-3 | NA | TGTGCCAGCATCGGGACACGGAGATACGAGCAGTACTTC | CASIGTRRYEQYF
NA | TRBJ2-7 | TRBV20-1 | NA | TGCAGTGCTAGAATTCTTTCCTCCTACGAGCAGTACTTC | CSARILSSYEQYF
NA | TRBJ2-3 | TRBV9 | few | TGTGCCAGCAGCGTAGGTGAGGGGAGGCCTAGGGCAGATACGCAGTATTTT | CASSVGEGRPRADTQYF
TRBD1 | TRBJ2-3 | TRBV7-6 | NA | TGTGCCAGCAGCTTAGGGACAGGGCGAAAGACAGATACGCAGTATTTT | CASSLGTGRKTDTQYF
TRBD2 | TRBJ2-5 | TRBV20-1 | NA | TGCAGTGCTAGAGTAGCGGGAGGGCCAGAGACCCAGTACTTC | CSARVAGGPETQYF
NA | TRBJ2-7 | TRBV20-1 | NA | TGCAGTGCTAGGGAGAGTCTAGGGCTCGAGCAGTACTTC | CSARESLGLEQYF
TRBD2 | TRBJ2-4 | TRBV29-1 | NA | TGCAGCGCATGGACTAGCGGACGATACGAGCGGTACTTC | CSAWTSGRYERYF
TRBD2 | TRBJ2-1 | TRBV12-3/TRBV12-4 | NA | TGTGCCAGCAGCCGACTAGCGAACAATGAGCAGTTCTTC | CASSRLANNEQFF
NA | TRBJ2-1 | TRBV9 | few | TGTGCCAGCAGCGTAGCCCCGAGGGGTGAGGATGAGCAGTTCTTC | CASSVAPRGEDEQFF
NA | TRBJ1-1 | TRBV7-9 | once | TGTGCCAGCAGCTTAGCCCAGACCAGGAGGACTGAAGCTTTCTTT | CASSLAQTRRTEAFF
NA | TRBJ1-1 | TRBV4-2 | few | TGTGCCAGCAGCCAAGGAGGAGAAACTGAAGCTTTCTTT | CASSQGGETEAFF
TRBD2 | TRBJ2-7 | TRBV20-1 | few | TGCAGTGCCGAACCGGGACTAGCGGGTGGAGAGCAGTACTTC | CSAEPGLAGGEQYF
TRBD2 | TRBJ2-1 | TRBV4-1 | NA | TGCGCCAGCAGCCAAGCACCGGGAGGGCTCTCCTACAATGAGCAGTTCTTC | CASSQAPGGLSYNEQFF
TRBD2 | TRBJ2-7 | TRBV6-6 | NA | TGTGCCAGCAGTGCCGGGACTAGTATCTACGAGCAGTACTTC | CASSAGTSIYEQYF
NA | TRBJ1-4 | TRBV3-1 | NA | TGTGCCAGCAGCCAAGATGAGGTGCGGGGCGAAAAACTGTTTTTT | CASSQDEVRGEKLFF
NA | TRBJ2-7 | TRBV20-1 | NA | TGCAGTGCTAGAGTGTACAGGGAAGGTTACGAGCAGTACTTC | CSARVYREGYEQYF
TRBD1 | TRBJ2-7 | TRBV2 | few | TGTGCCAGCAGCGGGCCCTCGGGACAGGGATCCTCCGAGCAGTACTTC | CASSGPSGQGSSEQYF
NA | TRBJ2-5 | TRBV6-2/TRBV6-3 | NA | TGTGCCAGCAGTTACGCCGGCCGGCTAGGGGAGCAGTACTTC | CASSYAGRLGEQYF
NA | TRBJ2-5 | TRBV4-1 | few | TGCGCCAGCAGCTGGCGGGGCGCCGAGGCCGAGACCCAGTACTTC | CASSWRGAEAETQYF
TRBD1 | TRBJ2-7 | TRBV29-1 | few | TGCAGCGCCAGGGGGCAGAATGACTACGAGCAGTACTTC | CSARGQNDYEQYF
NA | TRBJ2-1 | TRBV7-8 | NA | TGTGCCAGCGGACCGACCCATCTTCCGAGCTCCTACAATGAGCAGTTCTTC | CASGPTHLPSSYNEQFF
NA | TRBJ2-7 | TRBV5-1 | many | TGTGCCAGCAGCTTAGGGCAGAACTACGAGCAGTACTTC | CASSLGQNYEQYF
TRBD2 | TRBJ2-3 | TRBV14 | NA | TGTGCCAGCGGCCGGACTAGCGTGACAGATACGCAGTATTTT | CASGRTSVTDTQYF
NA | TRBJ2-1 | TRBV7-8 | NA | TGTGCCAGCAGTCCTGCGGGAAGGACAAGTTACTATGAGCAGTTCTTC | CASSPAGRTSYYEQFF
NA | TRBJ2-7 | TRBV25-1 | once | TGTGCCAGCGCAGGGGAGAGCTCCTACGAGCAGTACTTC | CASAGESSYEQYF
NA | TRBJ2-3 | TRBV3-1 | NA | TGTGCCAGCAGCCAAGAGGGACCCTACACAGATACGCAGTATTTT | CASSQEGPYTDTQYF
NA | TRBJ2-5 | TRBV30 | NA | TGTGCCTGGAGGGGCTTTCAACAAGAGACCCAGTACTTC | CAWRGFQQETQYF
NA | TRBJ1-2 | TRBV20-1 | NA | TGCAGTGCTTTGCGGGACGCCAACTATGGCTACACCTTC | CSALRDANYGYTF
TRBD2 | TRBJ2-1 | TRBV20-1 | NA | TGCAGTGCATTAAGGGTTAGCGGGGTCCGTGTCGACAATGAGCAGTTCTTC | CSALRVSGVRVDNEQFF
TRBD1 | TRBJ2-7 | TRBV12-5 | once | TGTGCTAGTGGTTCTTTAACAGGGGGCTTGGCAAATGAGCAGTACTTC | CASGSLTGGLANEQYF
NA | TRBJ2-5 | TRBV20-1 | NA | TGCAGTGTACCATCTTTTAAGGGAGGGGGTTACAATGAGCAGTACTTC | CSVPSFKGGGYNEQYF
NA | TRBJ1-5 | TRBV27 | few | TGTGCCAGCAGTTTGACGGCTTTACCTAGCAATCAGCCCCAGCATTTT | CASSLTALPSNQPQHF
NA | TRBJ1-5 | TRBV21-1 | few | TGTGCCAGCAGCAAATTAGTGGAGGCCGGGACAGGATTCAATCAGCCCCAGCATTTT | CASSKLVEAGTGFNQPQHF